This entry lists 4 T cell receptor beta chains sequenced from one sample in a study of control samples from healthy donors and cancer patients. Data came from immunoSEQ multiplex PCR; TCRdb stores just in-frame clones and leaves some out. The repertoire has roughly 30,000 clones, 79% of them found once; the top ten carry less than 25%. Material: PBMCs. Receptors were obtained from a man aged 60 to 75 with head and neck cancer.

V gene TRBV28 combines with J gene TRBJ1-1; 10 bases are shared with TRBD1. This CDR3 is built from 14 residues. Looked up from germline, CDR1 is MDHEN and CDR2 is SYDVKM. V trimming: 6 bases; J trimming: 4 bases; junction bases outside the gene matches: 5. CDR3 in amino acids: CASRPRQGATEAFF. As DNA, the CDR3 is TGTGCCAGCAGGCCCCGACAGGGGGCCACTGAAGCTTTCTTT.

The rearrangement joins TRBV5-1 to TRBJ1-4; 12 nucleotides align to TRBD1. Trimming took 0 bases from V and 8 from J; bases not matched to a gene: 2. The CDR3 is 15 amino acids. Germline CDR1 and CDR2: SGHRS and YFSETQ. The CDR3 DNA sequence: TGCGCCAGCAGCTTGGAGGGGACAGGGGGCGAAAAACTGTTTTTT. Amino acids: CASSLEGTGGEKLFF.

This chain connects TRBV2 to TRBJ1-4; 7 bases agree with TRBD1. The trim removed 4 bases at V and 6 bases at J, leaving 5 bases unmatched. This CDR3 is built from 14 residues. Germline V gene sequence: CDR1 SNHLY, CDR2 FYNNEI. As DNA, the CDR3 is TGTGCCAGCAGTGGTGAGACAGGGTATGAAAAACTGTTTTTT. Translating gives CASSGETGYEKLFF. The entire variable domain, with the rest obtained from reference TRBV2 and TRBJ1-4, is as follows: EPEVTQTPSHQVTQMGQEVILRCVPISNHLYFYWYRQILGQKVEFLVSFYNNEISEKSEIFDDQFSVERPDGSNFTLKIRSTKLEDSAMYFCASSGETGYEKLFFGSGTQLSVL.

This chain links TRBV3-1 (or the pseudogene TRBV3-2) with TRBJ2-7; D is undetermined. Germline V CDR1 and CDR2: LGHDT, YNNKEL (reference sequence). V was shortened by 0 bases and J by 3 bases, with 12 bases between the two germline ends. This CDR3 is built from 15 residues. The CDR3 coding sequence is TGTGCCAGCAGCCAAGATTGGAAGGACCACTACGAGCAGTACTTC. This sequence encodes CASSQDWKDHYEQYF.